A single count supports the clone carrying this T cell receptor (beta chain). This entry comes from a study of PD-L1 blockade in urothelial cancer. Overall study context: Blood underwent analysis 3 weeks (second dose) and 6 weeks after treatment began.

The length of the CDR3 is 13 residues. The germline CDR1 and CDR2 sequences are SGHTA and FQGTGA. Trimming stripped 3 bases from V and 3 bases from J, with 8 bases between. Time point defined: peripheral blood 6 weeks after treatment start. The assay was immunoSEQ multiplex PCR, and TCRdb's table has in-frame clones only and misses some. The table lists more than 95,000 clones, roughly 91% of them singletons. Sample: PBMCs, taken around atezolizumab (anti-PD-L1) treatment. The chain joins TRBV7-3 to TRBJ1-1; no reliable D call. This receptor was taken from a man aged 55 to 69 with urothelial cancer. The CDR3 here is CASSLEEDTEAFF. The CDR3, as DNA: TGTGCCAGCAGCTTGGAGGAGGACACTGAAGCTTTCTTT.